This entry describes one T cell receptor beta chain. Per germline, CDR1 LNHDA and CDR2 SQIVND (reference sequence). CDR3 length: 14 amino acids. V lost 4 bases and J 0 bases, leaving 7 bases between the germline ends. The data are from a study of blood T cell repertoires in COVID-19. Overall study context: Collection of acute and convalescent COVID-19 samples took place in the United States, Italy and Spain. T cells, B-cell-depleted T cells, or PBMCs supplied cDNA or gDNA.

Authors' methods: Estimates of nucleated cell counts were drawn from the amplification of reference gene primers. Clones were read by immunoSEQ multiplex PCR, and TCRdb kept only the in-frame ones, dropping some. Clonal size and the V and J genes are those of that table, whereas D and trimming came from the DNA. The table lists 25,000 to 35,000 clones, about two thirds of them singletons. Sequenced: peripheral blood. The source is a boy younger than 10 with active or convalescent COVID-19. The chain carries TRBV19 and TRBJ1-3; D not certain. The CDR3 bases are TGTGCCAGTAGTAACCCGAGCTCTGGAAACACCATATATTTT. It is translated as CASSNPSSGNTIYF.